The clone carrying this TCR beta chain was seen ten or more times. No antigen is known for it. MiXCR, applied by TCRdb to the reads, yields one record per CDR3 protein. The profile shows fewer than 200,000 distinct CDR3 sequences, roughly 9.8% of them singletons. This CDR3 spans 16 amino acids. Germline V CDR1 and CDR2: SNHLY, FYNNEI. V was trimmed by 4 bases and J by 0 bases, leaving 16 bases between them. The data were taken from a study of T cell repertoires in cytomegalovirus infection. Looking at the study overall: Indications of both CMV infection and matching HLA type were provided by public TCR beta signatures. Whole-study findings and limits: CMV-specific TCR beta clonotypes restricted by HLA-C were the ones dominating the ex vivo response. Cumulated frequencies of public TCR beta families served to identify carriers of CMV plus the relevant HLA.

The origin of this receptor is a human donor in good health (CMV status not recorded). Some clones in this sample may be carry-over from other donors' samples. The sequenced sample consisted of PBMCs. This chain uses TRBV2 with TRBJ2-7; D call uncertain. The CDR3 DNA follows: TGTGCCAGCAGTGTGCTTGACCCCGCGAGCTCCTACGAGCAGTACTTC. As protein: CASSVLDPASSYEQYF.